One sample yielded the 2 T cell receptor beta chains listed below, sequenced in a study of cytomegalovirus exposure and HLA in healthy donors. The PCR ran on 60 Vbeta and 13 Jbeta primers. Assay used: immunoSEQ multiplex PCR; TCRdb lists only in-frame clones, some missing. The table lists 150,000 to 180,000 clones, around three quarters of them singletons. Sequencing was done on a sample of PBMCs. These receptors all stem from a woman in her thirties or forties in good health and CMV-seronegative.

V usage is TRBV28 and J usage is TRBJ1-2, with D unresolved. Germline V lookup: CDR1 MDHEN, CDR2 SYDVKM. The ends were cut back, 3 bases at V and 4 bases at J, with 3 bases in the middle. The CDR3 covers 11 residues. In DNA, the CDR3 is TGTGCCAGCAGTTTCGGCTATGGCTACACCTTC. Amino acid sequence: CASSFGYGYTF.

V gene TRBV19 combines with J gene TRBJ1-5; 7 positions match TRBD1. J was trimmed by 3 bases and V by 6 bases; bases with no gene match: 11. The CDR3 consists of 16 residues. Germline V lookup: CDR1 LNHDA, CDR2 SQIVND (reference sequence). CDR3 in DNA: TGTGCCAGTAGCCAGTCAGGGGGACAGTCCAATCAGCCCCAGCATTTT. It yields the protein CASSQSGGQSNQPQHF.